These 13 T cell receptor beta chains originate from one sample sequenced in a study of cytomegalovirus exposure and HLA in healthy donors. Use of 60 Vbeta and 13 Jbeta primers characterized the PCR. Repertoires were generated with immunoSEQ multiplex PCR, while TCRdb's copy carries only in-frame clones and drops some. The sample consists of about 160,000 clones, about 77% of them appearing once. Source material: PBMCs. The source of these receptors is a male donor in good health and CMV-seropositive.

This chain uses TRBV5-8 with TRBJ2-7, with a weak D call TRBD1 (6 bases). Per the germline V gene, CDR1 is SGHTS and CDR2 is YDEGEE. Deletions cut 0 bases from V and 3 bases from J, with 13 bases between. CDR3 length equals 15 residues. The CDR3 sequence: CASSLGGGYLYEQYF. The CDR3 bases are TGTGCCAGCAGCTTGGGTGGGGGCTACCTCTACGAGCAGTACTTC.

This clone is a singleton in its sample. The chain is built from TRBV9 and TRBJ1-1; D possibly corresponds to TRBD1 (6 bases). The germline V gene has CDR1 SGDLS and CDR2 YYNGEE. The CDR3 runs 14 residues. V dropped 0 bases and J dropped 7 bases, with 13 bases sitting between them. For the CDR3, the DNA is TGTGCCAGCAGCGTAGGGGCAGGCAGGGGTGAAGCTTTCTTT. The encoded protein is CASSVGAGRGEAFF.

The CDR3 nucleotides are TGTGCCAGTAGTCGGCAGGGGGAGGCAGATACGCAGTATTTT. This translates into CASSRQGEADTQYF. The chain has TRBV19 and TRBJ2-3; TRBD1 might be the D (7 bases). The CDR3 consists of 14 residues. Germline-derived CDR1 and CDR2 are LNHDA and SQIVND (reference sequence). The V gene lost 5 bases and the J gene lost 4 bases, with 13 bases spanning the gap.

The gene calls are TRBV2 and TRBJ1-2; 8 bases are a match to TRBD1. J was trimmed by 3 bases and V by 2 bases; bases with no gene match: 5. Germline CDR1 and CDR2: SNHLY and FYNNEI. The CDR3 extends over 15 amino acids. The CDR3 DNA reads as TGTGCCAGCAGTGAATCTCGGGACAGGTACTATGGCTACACCTTC. Translation: CASSESRDRYYGYTF.

The chain is built from TRBV27 and TRBJ2-1; 9 nucleotides align to TRBD2. The CDR3 runs to 18 residues. Germline V lookup: CDR1 MNHEY, CDR2 SMNVEV (reference sequence). J was trimmed by 4 bases and V by 5 bases; bases with no gene match: 15. The CDR3 loop is CASSLPPTLAGSYNEQFF. CDR3 nucleotide sequence: TGTGCCAGCAGTCTTCCCCCCACTCTAGCGGGGTCATACAATGAGCAGTTCTTC.

The chain recombines TRBV10-3 with TRBJ2-5; tentatively, D is TRBD2 (7 bases). Germline V CDR1 and CDR2: ENHRY, SYGVKD. This CDR3 comprises 13 residues. The germline V and J ends were trimmed by 11 bases and 5 bases, with 18 bases remaining between them. The CDR3 is CAVGPAGAETQYF. For the CDR3, the DNA is TGTGCCGTGGGGCCCGCGGGGGCGGAGACCCAGTACTTC.

The genes are TRBV5-5 and TRBJ2-7; 12 bases fit TRBD2. The CDR3 extends over 16 amino acids. The V gene's germline CDR1 is SGHKS and CDR2 YYEKEE (reference sequence). The V and J ends lost 4 bases and 3 bases, in that order; junction bases with no gene match: 8. CDR3 protein: CASSTRLAGVIYEQYF. The CDR3 DNA follows: TGTGCCAGCAGCACCCGACTAGCGGGGGTGATCTACGAGCAGTACTTC.

This chain connects TRBV9 to TRBJ1-2; maybe TRBD1 (5 bases). The length of the CDR3 is 16 residues. Trimming cost V 0 bases and J 4 bases, with 16 bases left between them. The V gene's germline CDR1 is SGDLS and CDR2 YYNGEE. For the CDR3, the DNA is TGTGCCAGCAGCGTAGAGGTTATGGGGGAGGGCTATGGCTACACCTTC. As protein: CASSVEVMGEGYGYTF. The complete variable domain, with remaining parts taken from reference TRBV9 and TRBJ1-2, reads DSGVTQTPKHLITATGQRVTLRCSPRSGDLSVYWYQQSLDQGLQFLIQYYNGEERAKGNILERFSAQQFPDLHSELNLSSLELGDSALYFCASSVEVMGEGYGYTFGSGTRLTVV.

The gene calls are TRBV2 and TRBJ2-1; a possible D gene is TRBD2 (5 bases). CDR3 size: 15 residues. CDR1 is SNHLY, CDR2 FYNNEI, per germline. V lost 7 bases, J lost 1 base, and 14 bases lay in between. For the CDR3, the DNA is TGTGCCAGCATCCTCGACGCGGGTTCCTACAATGAGCAGTTCTTC. Translation gives CASILDAGSYNEQFF.

The V call is TRBV5-4, the J call TRBJ2-5, with D uncertain. Germline-derived CDR1 and CDR2 are SGHNT and YYREEE (reference sequence). V dropped 2 bases and J dropped 5 bases, with 10 bases sitting between them. This CDR3 comprises 13 residues. The CDR3 bases are TGTGCCAGCAGCTTAATAGTCGGGGAGACCCAGTACTTC. The encoded protein is CASSLIVGETQYF.

V is TRBV18 and J is TRBJ2-7; the match to TRBD1 covers 7 bases. The ends lost 3 bases at V and 4 bases at J; junction bases unmatched: 3. CDR1 is KGHSH, CDR2 LQKENI, per germline. CDR3 size: 13 residues. The chain's CDR3 is CASSPGQTYEQYF. As DNA, the CDR3 is TGTGCCAGCTCACCGGGACAGACTTACGAGCAGTACTTC.

V and J are TRBV19 and TRBJ1-5, with a possible D match to TRBD1 (5 bases). V lost 9 bases and J lost 4, with 16 bases in between. This CDR3 has 14 residues. The germline V gene encodes CDR1 LNHDA and CDR2 SQIVND (reference sequence). The CDR3 sequence is CASSSLGPNQPQHF. Here the CDR3 DNA reads TGTGCCAGCTCTTCTTTGGGGCCTAATCAGCCCCAGCATTTT. The whole variable domain, remainder taken from reference TRBV19 and TRBJ1-5, is DGGITQSPKYLFRKEGQNVTLSCEQNLNHDAMYWYRQDPGQGLRLIYYSQIVNDFQKGDIAEGYSVSREKKESFPLTVTSAQKNPTAFYLCASSSLGPNQPQHFGDGTRLSIL.

This clone has more than one count but fewer than ten. The J gene is TRBJ1-2, the V gene TRBV5-6; D might be TRBD1 (6 bases). Trimming took off 2 bases at V and 6 bases at J, with 8 bases between the two ends. The CDR3 runs to 12 residues. CDR1 is SGHDT, CDR2 YYEEEE, per germline. The CDR3 reads CASSFNRDGYTF. The CDR3 coding sequence is TGTGCCAGCAGCTTCAACAGGGATGGCTACACCTTC.